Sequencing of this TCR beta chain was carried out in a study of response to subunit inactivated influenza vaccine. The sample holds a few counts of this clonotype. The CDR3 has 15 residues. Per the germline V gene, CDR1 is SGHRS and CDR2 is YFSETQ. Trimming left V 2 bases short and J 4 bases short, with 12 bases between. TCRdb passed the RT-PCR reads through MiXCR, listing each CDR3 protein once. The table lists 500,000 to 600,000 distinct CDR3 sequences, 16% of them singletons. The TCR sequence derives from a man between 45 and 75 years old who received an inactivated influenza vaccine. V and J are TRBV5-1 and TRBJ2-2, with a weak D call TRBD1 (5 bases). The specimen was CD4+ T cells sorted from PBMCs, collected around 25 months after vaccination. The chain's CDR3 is CASSLRGLGTGELFF. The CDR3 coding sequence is TGCGCCAGCAGCTTAAGGGGCTTAGGCACCGGGGAGCTGTTTTTT.